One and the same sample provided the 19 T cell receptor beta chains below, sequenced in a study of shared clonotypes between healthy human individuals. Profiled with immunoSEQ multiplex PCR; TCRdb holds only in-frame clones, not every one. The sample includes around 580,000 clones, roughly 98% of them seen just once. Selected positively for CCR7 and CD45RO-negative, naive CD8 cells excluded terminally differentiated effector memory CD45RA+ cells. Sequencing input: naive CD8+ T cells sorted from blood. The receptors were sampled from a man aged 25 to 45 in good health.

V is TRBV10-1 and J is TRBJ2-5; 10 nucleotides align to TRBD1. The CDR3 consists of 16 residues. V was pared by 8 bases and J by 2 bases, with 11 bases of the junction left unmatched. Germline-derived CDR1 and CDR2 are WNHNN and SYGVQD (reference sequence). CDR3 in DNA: TGCGCCAGCGTAGACAGGGGGCTGGGTGGGCAAGAGACCCAGTACTTC. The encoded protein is CASVDRGLGGQETQYF.

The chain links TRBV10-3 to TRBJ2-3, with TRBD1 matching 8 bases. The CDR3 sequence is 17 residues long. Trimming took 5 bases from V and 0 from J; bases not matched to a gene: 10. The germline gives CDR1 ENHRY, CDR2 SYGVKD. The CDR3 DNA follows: TGTGCCATCAGTAGTCCGGGGACAGGAACTAGCACAGATACGCAGTATTTT. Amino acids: CAISSPGTGTSTDTQYF.

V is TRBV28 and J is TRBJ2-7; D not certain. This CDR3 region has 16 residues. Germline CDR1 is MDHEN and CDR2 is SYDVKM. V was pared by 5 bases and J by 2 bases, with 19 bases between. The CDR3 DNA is TGTGCCAGCAGTCCTCCCCCCCGGCGGACCACCTACGAGCAGTACTTC. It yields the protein CASSPPPRRTTYEQYF.

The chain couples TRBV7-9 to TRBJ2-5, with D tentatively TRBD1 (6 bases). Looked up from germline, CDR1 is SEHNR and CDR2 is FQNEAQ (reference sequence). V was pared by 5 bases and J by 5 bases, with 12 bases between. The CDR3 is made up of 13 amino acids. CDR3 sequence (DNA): TGTGCCAGCAGCAAGGGGGATTTCGAGACCCAGTACTTC. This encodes CASSKGDFETQYF.

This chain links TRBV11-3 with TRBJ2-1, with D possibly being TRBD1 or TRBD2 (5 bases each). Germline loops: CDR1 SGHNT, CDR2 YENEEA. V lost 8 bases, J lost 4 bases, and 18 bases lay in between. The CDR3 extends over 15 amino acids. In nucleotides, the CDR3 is TGTGCCAGCGCCGCCGAGAGGGGTGGGTACAATGAGCAGTTCTTC. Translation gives CASAAERGGYNEQFF.

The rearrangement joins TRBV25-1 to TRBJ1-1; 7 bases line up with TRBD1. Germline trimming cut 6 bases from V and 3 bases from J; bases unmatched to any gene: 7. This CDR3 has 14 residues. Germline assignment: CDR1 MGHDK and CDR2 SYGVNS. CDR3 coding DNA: TGTGCCAGCAGCATGACAGGGACGGACACTGAAGCTTTCTTT. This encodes CASSMTGTDTEAFF. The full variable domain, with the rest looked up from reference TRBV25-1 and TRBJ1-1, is EADIYQTPRYLVIGTGKKITLECSQTMGHDKMYWYQQDPGMELHLIHYSYGVNSTEKGDLSSESTVSRIRTEHFPLTLESARPSHTSQYLCASSMTGTDTEAFFGQGTRLTVV.

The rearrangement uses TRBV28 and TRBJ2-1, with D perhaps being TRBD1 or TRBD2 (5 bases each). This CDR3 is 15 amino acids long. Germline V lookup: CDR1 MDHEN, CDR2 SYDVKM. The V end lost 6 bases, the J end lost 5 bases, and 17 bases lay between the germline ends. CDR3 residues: CASRLRDGPDNEQFF. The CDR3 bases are TGTGCCAGCAGACTCCGGGACGGCCCAGACAATGAGCAGTTCTTC. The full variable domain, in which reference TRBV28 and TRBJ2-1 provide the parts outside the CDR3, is DVKVTQSSRYLVKRTGEKVFLECVQDMDHENMFWYRQDPGLGLRLIYFSYDVKMKEKGDIPEGYSVSREKKERFSLILESASTNQTSMYLCASRLRDGPDNEQFFGPGTRLTVL.

CDR3 protein: CSVGDRAGSNYGYTF. Here the CDR3 DNA reads TGCAGCGTTGGCGACAGGGCGGGTTCTAACTATGGCTACACCTTC. The V gene is TRBV29-1, the J gene TRBJ1-2; 7 bases fit TRBD1. This CDR3 region has 15 residues. Germline loops: CDR1 SQVTM, CDR2 ANQGSEA. V was pared by 4 bases and J by 0 bases, with 8 bases of the junction left unmatched.

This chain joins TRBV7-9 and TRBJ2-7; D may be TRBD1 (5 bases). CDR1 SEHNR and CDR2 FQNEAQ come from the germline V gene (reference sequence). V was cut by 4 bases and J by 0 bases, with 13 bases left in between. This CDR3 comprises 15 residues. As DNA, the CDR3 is TGTGCCAGCAGCTCCACAGGATTAAACTCCTACGAGCAGTACTTC. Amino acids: CASSSTGLNSYEQYF.

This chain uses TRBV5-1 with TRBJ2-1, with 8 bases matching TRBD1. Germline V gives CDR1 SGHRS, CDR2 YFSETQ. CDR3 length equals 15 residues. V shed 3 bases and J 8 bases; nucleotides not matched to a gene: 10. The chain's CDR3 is CASSWGTGRGDEQFF. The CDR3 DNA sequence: TGCGCCAGCAGCTGGGGGACAGGACGAGGGGATGAGCAGTTCTTC.

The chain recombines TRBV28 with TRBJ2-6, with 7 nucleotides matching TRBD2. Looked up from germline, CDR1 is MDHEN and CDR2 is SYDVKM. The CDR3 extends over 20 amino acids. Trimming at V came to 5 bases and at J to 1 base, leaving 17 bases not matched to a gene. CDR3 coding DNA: TGTGCCAGCAGTGACCGTGCTGGCGGGACTATAAAATCTGGGGCCAACGTCCTGACTTTC. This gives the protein CASSDRAGGTIKSGANVLTF.

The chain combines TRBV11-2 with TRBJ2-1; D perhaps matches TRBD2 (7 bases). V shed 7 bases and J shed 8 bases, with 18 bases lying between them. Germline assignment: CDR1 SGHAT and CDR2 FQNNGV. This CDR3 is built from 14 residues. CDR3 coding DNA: TGTGCCAGCAACCCAGTAGGGGGGGCGGATGAGCAGTTCTTC. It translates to CASNPVGGADEQFF.

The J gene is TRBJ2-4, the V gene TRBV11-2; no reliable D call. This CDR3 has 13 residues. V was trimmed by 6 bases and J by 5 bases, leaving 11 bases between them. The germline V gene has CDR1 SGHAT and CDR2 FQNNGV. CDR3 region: CASRSRRQNIQYF. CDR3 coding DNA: TGTGCCAGCAGATCCCGAAGGCAAAACATTCAGTACTTC.

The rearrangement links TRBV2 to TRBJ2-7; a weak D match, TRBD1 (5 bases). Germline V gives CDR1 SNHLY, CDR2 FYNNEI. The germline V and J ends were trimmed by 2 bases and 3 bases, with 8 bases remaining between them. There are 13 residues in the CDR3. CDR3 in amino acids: CASSERQNYEQYF. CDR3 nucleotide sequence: TGTGCCAGCAGTGAAAGACAGAACTACGAGCAGTACTTC.

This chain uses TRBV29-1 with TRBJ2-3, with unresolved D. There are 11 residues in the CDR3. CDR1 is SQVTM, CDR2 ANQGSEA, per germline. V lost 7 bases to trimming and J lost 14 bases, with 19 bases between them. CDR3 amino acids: CSAAFESPGYF. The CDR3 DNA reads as TGCAGCGCTGCATTTGAGAGTCCAGGGTATTTT.

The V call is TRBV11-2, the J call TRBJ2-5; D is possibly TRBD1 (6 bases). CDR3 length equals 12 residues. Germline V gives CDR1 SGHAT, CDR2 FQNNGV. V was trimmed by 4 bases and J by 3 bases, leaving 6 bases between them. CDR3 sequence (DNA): TGTGCCAGCAGCTGGACAGAAGAGACCCAGTACTTC. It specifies CASSWTEETQYF. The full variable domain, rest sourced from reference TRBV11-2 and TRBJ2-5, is EAGVAQSPRYKIIEKRQSVAFWCNPISGHATLYWYQQILGQGPKLLIQFQNNGVVDDSQLPKDRFSAERLKGVDSTLKIQPAKLEDSAVYLCASSWTEETQYFGPGTRLLVL.

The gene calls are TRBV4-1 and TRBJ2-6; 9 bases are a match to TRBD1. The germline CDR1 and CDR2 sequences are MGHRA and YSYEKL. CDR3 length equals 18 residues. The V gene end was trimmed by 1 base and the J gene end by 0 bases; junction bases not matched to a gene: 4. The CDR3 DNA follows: TGCGCCAGCAGCCAAGGAGGGACAGGGAGCTCTGGGGCCAACGTCCTGACTTTC. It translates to CASSQGGTGSSGANVLTF.

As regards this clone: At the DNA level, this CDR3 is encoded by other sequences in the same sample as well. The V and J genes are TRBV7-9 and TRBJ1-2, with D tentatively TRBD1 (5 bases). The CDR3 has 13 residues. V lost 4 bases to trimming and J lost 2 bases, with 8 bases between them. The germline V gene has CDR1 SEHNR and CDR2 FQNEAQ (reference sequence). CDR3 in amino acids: CASSSTGNYGYTF. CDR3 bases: TGTGCCAGCAGCTCCACAGGAAACTATGGCTACACCTTC.

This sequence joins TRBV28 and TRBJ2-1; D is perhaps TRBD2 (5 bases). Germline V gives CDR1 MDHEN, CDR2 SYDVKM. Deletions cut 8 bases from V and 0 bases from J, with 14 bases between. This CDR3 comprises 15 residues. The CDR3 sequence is CASRGRGSSYNEQFF. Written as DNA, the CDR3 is TGTGCCAGCCGTGGTCGGGGAAGCTCCTACAATGAGCAGTTCTTC.